This T cell receptor (beta chain) was identified in a study of shared clonotypes between healthy human individuals. This clone appeared once. The CDR3 has 14 amino acids. CDR1 is LNHDA, CDR2 SQIVND, per germline (reference sequence). Trimming took 6 bases from V and 3 from J, leaving 14 bases between them. It was at deep level that the assay was run. Measured with immunoSEQ multiplex PCR; TCRdb has only the in-frame clones, and not every one. The table includes roughly 490,000 clones, roughly 78% detected once. The sequence derives from a woman aged 40 to 49 in good health. Some clones in this sample may be carry-over from other donors' samples. The chain uses TRBV19 and TRBJ1-2, with D possibly being TRBD1 (6 bases). Sequencing used PBMCs. DNA of the CDR3: TGTGCCAGTAGGAATTTACAGGGATACTATGGCTACACCTTC. Translation: CASRNLQGYYGYTF. The variable domain in full, completed from reference TRBV19 and TRBJ1-2, reads DGGITQSPKYLFRKEGQNVTLSCEQNLNHDAMYWYRQDPGQGLRLIYYSQIVNDFQKGDIAEGYSVSREKKESFPLTVTSAQKNPTAFYLCASRNLQGYYGYTFGSGTRLTVV.